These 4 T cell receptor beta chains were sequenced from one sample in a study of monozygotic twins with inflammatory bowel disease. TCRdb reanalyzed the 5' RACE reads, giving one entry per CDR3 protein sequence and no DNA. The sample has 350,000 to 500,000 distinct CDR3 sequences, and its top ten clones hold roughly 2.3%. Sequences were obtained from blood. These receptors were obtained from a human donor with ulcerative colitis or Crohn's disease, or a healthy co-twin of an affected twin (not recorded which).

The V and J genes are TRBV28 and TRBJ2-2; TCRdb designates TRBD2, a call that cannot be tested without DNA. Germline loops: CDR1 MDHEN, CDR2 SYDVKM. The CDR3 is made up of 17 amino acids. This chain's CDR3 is CASSPIGLAGNTGELFF.

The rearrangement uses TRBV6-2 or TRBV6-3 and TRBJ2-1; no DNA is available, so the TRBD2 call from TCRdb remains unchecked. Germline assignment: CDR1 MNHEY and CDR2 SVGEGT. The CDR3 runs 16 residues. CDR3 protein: CASRGLAGGLYNEQFF.

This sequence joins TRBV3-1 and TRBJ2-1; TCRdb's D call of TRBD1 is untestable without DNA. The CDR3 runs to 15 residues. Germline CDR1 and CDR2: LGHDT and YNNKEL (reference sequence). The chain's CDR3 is CASSQEPRVGNEQFF.

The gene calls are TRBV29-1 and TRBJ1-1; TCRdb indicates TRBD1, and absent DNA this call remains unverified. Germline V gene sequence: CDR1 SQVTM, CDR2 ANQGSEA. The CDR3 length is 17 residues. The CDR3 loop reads CSVGGTGTLGVNTEAFF.